This TCR beta chain was obtained from a study of T cells in Graves' hyperthyroidism and ophthalmopathy. Study-level results: A model of 13 V-J pairs discriminated ophthalmopathy from stable hyperthyroidism. Median prediction lead before ophthalmopathy onset was 6.5 months with the model.

Ophthalmopathy cases scored 3 or more on the Clinical Activity Score and 4 or more on NOSPECS grade, with duration below 3 months. Amplification targeted TCR beta CDR3 regions from RNA transcripts. RT-PCR in the first round (using the HTBI primer set) targeted the TCR CDR3. TCRdb fed the multiplex PCR reads into MiXCR, producing one record per CDR3 protein. The table shows hundreds of thousands of distinct CDR3 sequences, with approximately 15% occurring only once. There are 14 residues in the CDR3. The J segment lost 2 bases and the V segment lost 6 bases, leaving 4 bases of the junction unmatched. This clonotype has a count of ten or more. Its antigen is unknown.

Material for sequencing was blood. The rearrangement uses TRBV12-3 or TRBV12-4 and TRBJ1-1, with 9 bases aligning to TRBD1. The origin of this receptor is a middle-aged woman with Graves' ophthalmopathy. DNA for the CDR3: TGTGCCAGCAGGGGGGGACAGGGAAACACTGAAGCTTTCTTT. This gives the protein CASRGGQGNTEAFF.